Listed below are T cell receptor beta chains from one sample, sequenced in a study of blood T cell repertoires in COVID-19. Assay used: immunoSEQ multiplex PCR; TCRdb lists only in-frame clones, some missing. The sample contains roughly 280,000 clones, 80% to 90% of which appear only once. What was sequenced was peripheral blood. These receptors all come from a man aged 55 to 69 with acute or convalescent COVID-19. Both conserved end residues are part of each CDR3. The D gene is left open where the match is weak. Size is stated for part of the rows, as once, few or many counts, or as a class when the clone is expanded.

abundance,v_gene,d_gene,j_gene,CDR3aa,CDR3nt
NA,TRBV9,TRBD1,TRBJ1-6,CASSVTGGNSPLHF,TGTGCCAGCAGCGTAACAGGGGGGAATTCACCCCTCCACTTT
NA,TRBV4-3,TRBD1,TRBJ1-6,CASSQGGDRSSPLHF,TGCGCCAGCAGCCAAGGCGGGGACAGATCGTCACCCCTCCACTTT
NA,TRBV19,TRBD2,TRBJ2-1,CASSRGTTSSYNEQFF,TGTGCCAGTAGCCGCGGGACTACGAGCTCCTACAATGAGCAGTTCTTC
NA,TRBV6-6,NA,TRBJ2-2,CASSTVAETGELFF,TGTGCCAGCAGTACCGTAGCGGAAACCGGGGAGCTGTTTTTT
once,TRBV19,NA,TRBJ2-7,CASRLGSSYEQYF,TGTGCCAGCCGCCTAGGGAGTTCCTACGAGCAGTACTTC
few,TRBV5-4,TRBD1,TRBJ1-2,CASSLGQGGGYTF,TGTGCCAGCAGCTTGGGACAGGGAGGTGGCTACACCTTC
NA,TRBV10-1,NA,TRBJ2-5,CASSESLEKETQYF,TGCGCCAGCAGTGAGTCCCTAGAGAAAGAGACCCAGTACTTC
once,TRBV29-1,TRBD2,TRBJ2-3,CSVEGVSGGTDTQYF,TGCAGCGTTGAAGGGGTTAGCGGGGGCACAGATACGCAGTATTTT
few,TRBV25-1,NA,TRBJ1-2,CASSEGRGRVNYGYTF,TGTGCCAGCAGTGAAGGCAGGGGCAGAGTTAACTATGGCTACACCTTC
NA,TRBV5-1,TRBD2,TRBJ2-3,CASSSQLRTSGGKDTQYF,TGCGCCAGCAGCTCCCAACTTAGGACTAGCGGGGGGAAAGATACGCAGTATTTT
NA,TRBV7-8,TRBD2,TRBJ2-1,CASSLEGLAKYNEQFF,TGTGCCAGCAGCTTAGAGGGACTAGCGAAATACAATGAGCAGTTCTTC
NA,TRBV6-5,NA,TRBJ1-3,CASSYQTGPTGNTIYF,TGTGCCAGCAGTTACCAGACAGGTCCGACTGGAAACACCATATATTTT
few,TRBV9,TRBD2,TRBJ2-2,CASSAGLAETGELFF,TGTGCCAGCAGCGCGGGACTAGCAGAGACCGGGGAGCTGTTTTTT
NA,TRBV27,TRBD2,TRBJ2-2,CASSFWLAGGSTGELFF,TGTGCCAGCAGTTTTTGGCTAGCGGGGGGTAGCACCGGGGAGCTGTTTTTT
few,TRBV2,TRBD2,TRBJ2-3,CASSETSGRGDTQYF,TGTGCCAGCAGTGAAACTAGCGGGAGAGGAGATACGCAGTATTTT
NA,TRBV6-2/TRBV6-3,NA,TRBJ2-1,CASSWDSTTLNEQFF,TGTGCCAGCAGCTGGGACTCCACCACCCTCAATGAGCAGTTCTTC
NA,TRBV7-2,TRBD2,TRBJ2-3,CASSSGTTSGGNTQYF,TGTGCCAGCAGCTCCGGTACGACTAGCGGGGGGAATACGCAGTATTTT
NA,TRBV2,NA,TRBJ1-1,CASSEARKGVRTEAFF,TGTGCCAGCAGTGAAGCTAGAAAGGGGGTAAGGACTGAAGCTTTCTTT
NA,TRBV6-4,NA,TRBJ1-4,CASSDSSTEEKLFF,TGTGCCAGCAGTGACTCGTCCACGGAGGAAAAACTGTTTTTT
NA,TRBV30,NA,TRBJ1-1,CAWSSSAPKAFF,TGTGCCTGGAGTTCCTCCGCCCCTAAAGCTTTCTTT
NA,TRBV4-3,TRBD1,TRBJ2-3,CASSHLTPGQGEMKRTDTQYF,TGCGCCAGCAGCCATCTCACTCCGGGACAGGGGGAAATGAAGAGGACAGATACGCAGTATTTT
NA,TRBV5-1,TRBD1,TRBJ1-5,CASSLDGTGNNQPQHF,TGCGCCAGCAGCTTGGACGGGACAGGGAACAATCAGCCCCAGCATTTT
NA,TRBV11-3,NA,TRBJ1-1,CASRGGNTEAFF,TGTGCCAGCAGGGGGGGGAACACTGAAGCTTTCTTT
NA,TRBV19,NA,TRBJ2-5,CASSPQGRTQYF,TGTGCCAGTAGTCCCCAGGGGAGGACCCAGTACTTC
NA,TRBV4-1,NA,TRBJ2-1,CASSQVRQNPDNEQFF,TGCGCCAGCAGCCAAGTCCGACAGAATCCTGACAATGAGCAGTTCTTC
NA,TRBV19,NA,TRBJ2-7,CASSMRNAYEQYF,TGTGCCAGTAGTATGCGCAACGCCTACGAGCAGTACTTC
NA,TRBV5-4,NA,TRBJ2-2,CASSAGTGELFF,TGTGCCAGCAGCGCAGGGACCGGGGAGCTGTTTTTT
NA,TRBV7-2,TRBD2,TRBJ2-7,CASSLATAGGLYEQYF,TGTGCCAGCAGCTTAGCAACAGCGGGAGGCCTCTACGAGCAGTACTTC
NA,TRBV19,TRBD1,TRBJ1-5,CRQGSPQPQHF,TGTAGACAGGGGTCCCCTCAGCCCCAGCATTTT
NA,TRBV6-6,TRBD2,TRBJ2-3,CASSRAIAGGPDTQYF,TGTGCCAGCAGCCGGGCTATAGCGGGGGGGCCAGATACGCAGTATTTT
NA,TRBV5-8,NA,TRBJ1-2,CASSLRYQAVYGYTF,TGTGCCAGCAGCTTGCGATACCAGGCAGTTTATGGCTACACCTTC
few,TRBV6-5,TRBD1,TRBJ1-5,CASRSTGDSNQPQHF,TGTGCCAGCAGATCCACAGGGGATAGCAATCAGCCCCAGCATTTT
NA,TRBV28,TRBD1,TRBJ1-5,CASSLAGGSNQPQHF,TGTGCCAGCAGTCTCGCAGGGGGTAGCAATCAGCCCCAGCATTTT
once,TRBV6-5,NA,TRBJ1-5,CASITRGGKDQPQHF,TGTGCCAGCATCACAAGGGGGGGGAAGGATCAGCCCCAGCATTTT
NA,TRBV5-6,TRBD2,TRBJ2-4,CASSLVGPGRAAKNIQYF,TGTGCCAGCAGCTTGGTAGGACCGGGGAGGGCGGCCAAAAACATTCAGTACTTC
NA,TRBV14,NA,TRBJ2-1,CASSQDSGQVYNEQFF,TGTGCCAGCAGCCAAGATAGCGGACAGGTATACAATGAGCAGTTCTTC